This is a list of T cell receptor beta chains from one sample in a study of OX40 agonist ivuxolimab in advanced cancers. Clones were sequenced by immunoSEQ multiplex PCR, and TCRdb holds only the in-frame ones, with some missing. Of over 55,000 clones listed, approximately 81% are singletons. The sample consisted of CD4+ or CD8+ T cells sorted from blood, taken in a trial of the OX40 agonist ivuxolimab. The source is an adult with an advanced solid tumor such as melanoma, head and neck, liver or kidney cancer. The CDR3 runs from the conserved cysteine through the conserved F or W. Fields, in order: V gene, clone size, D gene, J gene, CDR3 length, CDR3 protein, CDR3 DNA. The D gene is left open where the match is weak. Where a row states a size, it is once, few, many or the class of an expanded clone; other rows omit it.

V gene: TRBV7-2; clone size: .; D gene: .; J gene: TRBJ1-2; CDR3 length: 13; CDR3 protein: CASSLLIYYGYTF; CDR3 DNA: TGTGCCAGCAGCTTACTGATATACTATGGCTACACCTTC
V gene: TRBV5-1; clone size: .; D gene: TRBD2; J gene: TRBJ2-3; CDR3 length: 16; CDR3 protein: CASSPGLAGGTDTQYF; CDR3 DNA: TGCGCCAGCAGCCCTGGACTAGCGGGGGGCACAGATACGCAGTATTTT
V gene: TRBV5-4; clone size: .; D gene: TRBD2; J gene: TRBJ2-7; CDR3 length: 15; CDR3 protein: CASSLQGLADYEQYF; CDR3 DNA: TGTGCCAGCAGCTTGCAGGGTCTAGCGGACTACGAGCAGTACTTC
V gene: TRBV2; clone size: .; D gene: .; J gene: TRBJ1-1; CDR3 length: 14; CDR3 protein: CASSEGRAQYEAFF; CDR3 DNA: TGTGCCAGCAGTGAAGGACGGGCCCAATATGAAGCTTTCTTT
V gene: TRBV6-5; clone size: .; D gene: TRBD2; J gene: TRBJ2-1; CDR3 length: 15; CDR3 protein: CASSRLAGTYNEQFF; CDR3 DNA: TGTGCCAGCAGTCGACTAGCGGGTACCTACAATGAGCAGTTCTTC
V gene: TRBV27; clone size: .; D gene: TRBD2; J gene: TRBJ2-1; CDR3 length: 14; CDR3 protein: CASSLSDRTSGEFF; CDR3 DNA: TGTGCCAGCAGTTTATCCGACAGGACTAGCGGAGAGTTCTTC
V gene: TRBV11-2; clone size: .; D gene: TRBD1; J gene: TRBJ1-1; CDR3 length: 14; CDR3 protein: CASGEQGRGPEAFF; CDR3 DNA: TGTGCCAGCGGGGAACAGGGTAGGGGGCCTGAAGCTTTCTTT
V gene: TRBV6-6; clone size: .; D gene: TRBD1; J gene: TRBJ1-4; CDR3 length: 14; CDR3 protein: CASRWRQGDEKLFF; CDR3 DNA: TGTGCCAGCAGGTGGCGTCAGGGGGACGAAAAACTGTTTTTT
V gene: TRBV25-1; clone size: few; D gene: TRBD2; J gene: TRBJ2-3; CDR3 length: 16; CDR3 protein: CASSVRTSGFTDTQYF; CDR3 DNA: TGTGCCAGCAGTGTCAGGACTAGCGGGTTCACAGATACGCAGTATTTT
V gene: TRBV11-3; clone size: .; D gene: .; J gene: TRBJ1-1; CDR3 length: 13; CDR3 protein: CASSFSVNTEAFF; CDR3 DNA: TGTGCCAGCAGCTTCTCAGTGAACACTGAAGCTTTCTTT
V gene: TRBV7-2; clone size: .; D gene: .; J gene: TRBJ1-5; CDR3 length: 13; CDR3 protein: CASSTQGWQPQHF; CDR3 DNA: TGTGCCAGCAGCACACAGGGATGGCAGCCCCAGCATTTT
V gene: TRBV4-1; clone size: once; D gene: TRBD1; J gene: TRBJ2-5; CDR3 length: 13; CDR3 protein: CASSTGVQETQYF; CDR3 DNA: TGCGCCAGCAGCACAGGGGTCCAAGAGACCCAGTACTTC
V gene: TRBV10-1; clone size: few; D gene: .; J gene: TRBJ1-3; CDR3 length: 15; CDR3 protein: CASSESRVPGNTIYF; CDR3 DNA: TGCGCCAGCAGTGAGTCCAGGGTCCCTGGAAACACCATATATTTT
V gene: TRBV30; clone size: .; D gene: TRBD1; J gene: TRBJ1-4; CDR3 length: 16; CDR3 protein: CAWAPMGSGGFEKLFF; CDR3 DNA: TGTGCCTGGGCACCAATGGGGTCAGGGGGCTTTGAAAAACTGTTTTTT
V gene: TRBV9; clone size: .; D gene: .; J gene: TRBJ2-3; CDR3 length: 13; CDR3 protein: CASSVAVPDTQYF; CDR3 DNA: TGTGCCAGCAGCGTAGCTGTCCCAGATACGCAGTATTTT
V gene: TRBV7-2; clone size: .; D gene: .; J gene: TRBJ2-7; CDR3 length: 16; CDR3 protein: CASSFAGVRGLGEQYF; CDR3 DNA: TGTGCCAGCAGCTTTGCCGGTGTCAGGGGTTTAGGCGAGCAGTACTTC
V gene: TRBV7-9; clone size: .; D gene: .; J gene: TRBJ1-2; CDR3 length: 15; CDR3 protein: CASSSPNRVEYGYTF; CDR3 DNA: TGTGCCAGCAGCTCCCCCAACAGGGTGGAATATGGCTACACCTTC
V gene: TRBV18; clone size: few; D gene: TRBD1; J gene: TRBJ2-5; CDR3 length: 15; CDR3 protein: CASSLGQEHQETQYF; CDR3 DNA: TGTGCCAGCTCACTTGGACAGGAGCACCAAGAGACCCAGTACTTC
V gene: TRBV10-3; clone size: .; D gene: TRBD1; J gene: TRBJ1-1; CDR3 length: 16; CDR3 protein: CAIRSRDRILNTEAFF; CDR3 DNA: TGTGCCATCAGGAGCCGGGACAGAATCTTGAACACTGAAGCTTTCTTT